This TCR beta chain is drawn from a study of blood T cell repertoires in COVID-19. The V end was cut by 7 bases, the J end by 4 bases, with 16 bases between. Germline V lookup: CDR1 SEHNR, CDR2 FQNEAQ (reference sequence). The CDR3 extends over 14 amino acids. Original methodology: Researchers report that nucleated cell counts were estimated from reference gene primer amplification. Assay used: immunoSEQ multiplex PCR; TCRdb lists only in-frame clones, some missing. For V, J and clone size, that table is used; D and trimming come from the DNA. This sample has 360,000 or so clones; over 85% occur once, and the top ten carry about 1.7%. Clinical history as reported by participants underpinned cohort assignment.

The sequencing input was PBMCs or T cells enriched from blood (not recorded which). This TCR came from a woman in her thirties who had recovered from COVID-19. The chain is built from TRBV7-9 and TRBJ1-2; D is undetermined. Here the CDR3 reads CASTRGWSFYGYTF. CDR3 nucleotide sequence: TGTGCCAGCACCCGCGGGTGGAGCTTCTATGGCTACACCTTC.